The 10 T cell receptor beta chains presented below share a single source sample, sequenced in a study of blood T cell repertoires in COVID-19. Only in-frame clones appear in the TCRdb table, and some are missing; sequencing was by immunoSEQ multiplex PCR. Among more than 200,000 clones listed, roughly 86% were seen once. The specimen sequenced was PBMCs or T cells enriched from blood (not recorded which). The receptors here all came from a woman aged 30 to 39 with acute COVID-19.

J is TRBJ1-5 and V is TRBV11-2; 9 bases fit TRBD1. This CDR3 region has 13 residues. Germline V lookup: CDR1 SGHAT, CDR2 FQNNGV. V shed 5 bases and J 10 bases; nucleotides not matched to a gene: 6. The CDR3 bases are TGTGCCAGCAGCCTGGGACAGGGCGATCCCCAGCATTTT. This encodes CASSLGQGDPQHF.

The rearrangement joins TRBV30 to TRBJ1-5; D is ambiguous. Germline values: CDR1 GTSNPN, CDR2 SVGIG (reference sequence). The CDR3 totals 13 residues. V was cut by 3 bases and J by 2 bases, with 8 bases left in between. The CDR3 is CAWRGAGNQPQHF. The CDR3 DNA is TGTGCCTGGAGGGGTGCGGGCAATCAGCCCCAGCATTTT.

This clone has a single count. The chain couples TRBV5-1 to TRBJ2-2; possible D gene TRBD2, 7 bases. The V end lost 0 bases, the J end lost 6 bases, and 9 bases lay between the germline ends. The germline CDR1 and CDR2 sequences are SGHRS and YFSETQ. CDR3 length equals 14 residues. The CDR3 nucleotides read TGCGCCAGCAGCTTGGCGGGGGGCCCCGGGGAGCTGTTTTTT. It is translated as CASSLAGGPGELFF.

J is TRBJ1-5 and V is TRBV24-1; no definite D call. This CDR3 is 14 amino acids long. Trimming took off 2 bases at V and 5 bases at J, with 9 bases between the two ends. Germline V gene sequence: CDR1 KGHDR, CDR2 SFDVKD. The CDR3 is CATSDSRGYQPQHF. CDR3 in DNA: TGTGCCACCAGTGATTCCCGAGGGTATCAGCCCCAGCATTTT.

This chain links TRBV30 with TRBJ2-5, with TRBD2 matching 11 bases. CDR3 length equals 13 residues. Germline CDR1 reads GTSNPN; CDR2 reads SVGIG (reference sequence). Losses at the gene ends were 3 bases for V and 4 bases for J; bases not matched to a gene: 1. CDR3 sequence (DNA): TGTGCCTGGAGGACTAGCGGGGCAGAGACCCAGTACTTC. Protein: CAWRTSGAETQYF.

V and J are TRBV7-3 and TRBJ1-6; 9 bases line up with TRBD1. The V segment lost 3 bases and the J segment 7 bases; nucleotides outside the gene matches: 4. The length of the CDR3 is 15 residues. Germline CDR1 SGHTA, CDR2 FQGTGA. The chain's CDR3 is CASSFSGTGNSPLHF. The CDR3 DNA follows: TGTGCCAGCAGCTTTTCCGGGACAGGGAATTCACCCCTCCACTTT.

The J gene is TRBJ2-3, the V gene TRBV4-3, with D possibly TRBD2 on 5 matching bases. This CDR3 has 14 amino acids. Germline values: CDR1 LGHNA, CDR2 YSLEER. The V end was cut by 0 bases, the J end by 6 bases, with 10 bases between. The CDR3 nucleotides read TGCGCCAGCAGCCAAGAGAGGTGGAGGGATACGCAGTATTTT. Amino acids: CASSQERWRDTQYF.

This chain links TRBV11-2 with TRBJ1-3; a possible D gene is TRBD1 (5 bases). Germline V CDR1 and CDR2: SGHAT, FQNNGV. Trimming pared 5 bases from V and 4 bases from J, leaving 9 bases between. The CDR3 loop spans 13 amino acids. The CDR3 DNA follows: TGTGCCAGCAGCACCTACAGGGGAAACACCATATATTTT. Encoded protein: CASSTYRGNTIYF.

This clone appeared many times. This sequence joins TRBV2 and TRBJ1-6, with D unclear. The CDR3 extends over 15 amino acids. V shed 1 base and J shed 8 bases, with 12 bases lying between them. CDR1 and CDR2 (germline): SNHLY, FYNNEI. The DNA of the CDR3 is TGTGCCAGCAGTGAAGTCGGGGTGGGGTATTCACCCCTCCACTTT. This encodes CASSEVGVGYSPLHF.

The chain combines TRBV6-5 with TRBJ2-7, with TRBD1 identical over 8 bases. With V trimmed by 5 bases and J by 4 bases, 10 bases remained unmatched. This CDR3 contains 15 residues. Germline values: CDR1 MNHEY, CDR2 SVGAGI. The CDR3 region has the DNA TGTGCCAGCAGTCCACGACAGGGGACTGTATACGAGCAGTACTTC. Encoded protein: CASSPRQGTVYEQYF.